The entry below describes one T cell receptor beta chain. These data originate in a study of blood T cell repertoires in COVID-19. The wider study: Sources were T cells, B-cell-depleted T cells, or PBMCs; the material itself was cDNA or gDNA.

The V end lost 7 bases, the J end lost 6 bases, and 13 bases lay between the germline ends. The CDR3 has 14 amino acids. The germline gives CDR1 MDHEN, CDR2 SYDVKM. Sequenced by immunoSEQ multiplex PCR; TCRdb stores in-frame clones only, minus some. The sample lists under 300,000 clones, approximately 90% seen once, with under 9.5% in the top ten. The receptor comes from a man in his forties who had recovered from COVID-19. The rearrangement links TRBV28 to TRBJ1-6; D unclear. Sequenced material: PBMCs or T cells enriched from blood (not recorded which). CDR3 DNA sequence: TGTGCCAGCATGGAGGGTCGACCTAATTCACCCCTCCACTTT. It codes for CASMEGRPNSPLHF.